This T cell receptor beta chain was observed in a study of blood T cell repertoires in COVID-19. The method was immunoSEQ multiplex PCR; TCRdb's version includes in-frame clones alone and lacks a portion of them. There are around 210,000 clones in the sample; 70% to 90% occur only once, and approximately 0.99% lies in the top ten. The CDR3 covers 14 residues. Per the germline V gene, CDR1 is SGHRS and CDR2 is YFSETQ. Trimming removed 4 bases from V and 6 bases from J; junction bases left unmatched: 8. This clonotype was obtained from a man aged 55 to 69 with COVID-19, enrolled during active disease. Material: peripheral blood. This chain links TRBV5-1 with TRBJ2-7, with TRBD1 matching over 9 bases. The CDR3 loop reads CASSGRGQGGEQYF. Written as DNA, the CDR3 is TGCGCCAGCAGCGGGAGGGGACAGGGAGGCGAGCAGTACTTC.